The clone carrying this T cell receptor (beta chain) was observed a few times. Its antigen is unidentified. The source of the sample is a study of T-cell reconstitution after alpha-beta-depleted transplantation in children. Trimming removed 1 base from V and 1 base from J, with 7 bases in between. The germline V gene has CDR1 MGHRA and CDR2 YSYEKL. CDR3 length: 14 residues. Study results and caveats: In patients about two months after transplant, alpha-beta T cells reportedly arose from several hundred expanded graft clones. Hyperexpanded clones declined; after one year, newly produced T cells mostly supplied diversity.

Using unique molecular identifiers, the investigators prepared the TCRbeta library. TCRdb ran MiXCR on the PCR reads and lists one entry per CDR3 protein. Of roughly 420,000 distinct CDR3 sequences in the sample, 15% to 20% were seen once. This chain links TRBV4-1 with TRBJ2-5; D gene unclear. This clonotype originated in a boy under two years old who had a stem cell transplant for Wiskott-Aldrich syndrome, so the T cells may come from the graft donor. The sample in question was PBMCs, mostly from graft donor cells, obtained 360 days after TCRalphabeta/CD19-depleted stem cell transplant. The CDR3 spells CASSQGQSQETQYF. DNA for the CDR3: TGCGCCAGCAGCCAAGGCCAGTCCCAAGAGACCCAGTACTTC.